These T cell receptor beta chains were read from a single sample in a study of early T cells in non-severe SARS-CoV-2 infection. MiXCR, run by TCRdb on the 5' RACE reads, gives a single entry per CDR3 protein. Among around 71,000 distinct CDR3 sequences listed, more than 8% were seen once. The material sequenced was whole blood, taken at baseline. These receptors came from an adult who was a healthcare worker with PCR-confirmed SARS-CoV-2 infection or an uninfected control (not recorded which). CDR3s include the opening cysteine and the closing phenylalanine or tryptophan. Each record gives: V gene, clone size, J gene, D gene, CDR3 protein, CDR3 DNA. D genes are given only for firm matches. Clone size is shown for a subset of rows, as once, few, many or a class of expanded clone.

>TRBV2|many|TRBJ2-7|NA
CASKDGSSYEQYF
TGTGCCAGCAAGGACGGGAGCTCCTACGAGCAGTACTTC
>TRBV7-9|few|TRBJ2-7|TRBD1
CASETYGQVSYEQYF
TGTGCCAGCGAGACCTACGGACAGGTCTCCTACGAGCAGTACTTC
>TRBV6-2/TRBV6-3|many|TRBJ1-1|NA
CASSLKGFNEAFF
TGTGCCAGCAGCCTGAAGGGGTTTAATGAAGCTTTCTTT
>TRBV7-2|NA|TRBJ2-2|TRBD2
CASSGRLAAELFF
TGTGCCAGCAGCGGACGACTAGCGGCGGAGCTGTTTTTT
>TRBV6-5|NA|TRBJ1-4|NA
CASSYSIERPSNEKLFF
TGTGCCAGCAGTTACTCGATCGAACGGCCAAGTAATGAAAAACTGTTTTTT
>TRBV7-9|once|TRBJ2-5|NA
CASSPLESQETQYF
TGTGCCAGCAGCCCGTTAGAGTCACAAGAGACCCAGTACTTC
>TRBV24-1|many|TRBJ1-6|NA
CATSDLGNSPLHF
TGTGCCACCAGTGATTTAGGGAATTCACCCCTCCACTTT
>TRBV20-1|many|TRBJ2-1|NA
CSARDIFGPGVDNEQFF
TGCAGTGCTAGAGATATTTTCGGGCCGGGAGTGGACAATGAGCAGTTCTTC
>TRBV7-2|NA|TRBJ2-7|TRBD2
CASSSSGESSYEQYF
TGTGCCAGCAGCAGTAGCGGGGAGAGCTCCTACGAGCAGTACTTC
>TRBV24-1|few|TRBJ2-2|TRBD1
CATSDAPGQRANTGELFF
TGTGCCACCAGTGATGCCCCGGGACAGCGCGCGAACACCGGGGAGCTGTTTTTT
>TRBV24-1|NA|TRBJ2-1|NA
CATQGNNEQFF
TGTGCCACCCAGGGGAACAATGAGCAGTTCTTC
>TRBV6-1|NA|TRBJ2-2|TRBD2
CASRPLERERMIGELFF
TGTGCCAGCAGGCCCCTAGAGCGGGAGCGCATGATCGGGGAGCTGTTTTTT
>TRBV27|few|TRBJ1-1|NA
CASSPVRATEAFF
TGTGCCAGCAGCCCTGTCCGGGCAACTGAAGCTTTCTTT
>TRBV5-1|NA|TRBJ2-3|NA
CASSLKDTQYF
TGCGCCAGCAGCCTAAAGGATACGCAGTATTTT
>TRBV29-1|NA|TRBJ2-7|NA
CSVGNRAGTYEQYF
TGCAGCGTTGGGAACAGGGCAGGCACCTACGAGCAGTACTTC
>TRBV29-1|NA|TRBJ1-2|NA
CSVERQRPCYGYTF
TGTAGCGTTGAGAGACAGCGTCCCTGCTATGGCTACACCTTC
>TRBV6-1|NA|TRBJ2-7|TRBD1
CASSENRGTGGLRSYEHYF
TGTGCCAGCAGTGAAAACCGAGGGACAGGGGGCCTACGCTCCTACGAGCATTACTTC
>TRBV27|NA|TRBJ1-2|NA
CASTTGRGGYTF
TGTGCCAGCACCACAGGACGGGGAGGCTACACCTTC
>TRBV7-3|few|TRBJ2-3|NA
CASSLIPGPTDTQYF
TGTGCCAGCAGCTTAATACCGGGCCCCACGGATACGCAGTATTTT
>TRBV28|NA|TRBJ1-5|TRBD1
CASRGGDRGHQPQHF
TGTGCCAGCCGTGGGGGGGACAGGGGGCATCAGCCCCAGCATTTT
>TRBV7-9|many|TRBJ2-4|NA
CASSFGSVDIQYF
TGTGCCAGCAGCTTCGGGTCTGTGGACATTCAGTACTTC
>TRBV2|many|TRBJ1-4|NA
CASGERGNEKLFF
TGTGCCAGCGGCGAACGGGGTAATGAAAAACTGTTTTTT
>TRBV4-2|NA|TRBJ2-7|TRBD2
CASSQGRETSGSPYEQYF
TGTGCCAGCAGCCAAGGGAGGGAAACTAGCGGGAGCCCCTACGAGCAGTACTTC
>TRBV20-1|many|TRBJ1-4|NA
CSALHAVGEKLFF
TGCAGTGCCCTACACGCGGTGGGAGAAAAACTGTTTTTT
>TRBV7-8|few|TRBJ2-4|NA
CASSLQGLAKNIQYF
TGTGCCAGCAGCTTACAGGGTTTAGCCAAAAACATTCAGTACTTC
>TRBV6-1|NA|TRBJ1-2|TRBD1
CASSPDRAVGGYTF
TGTGCCAGCAGTCCAGACAGGGCAGTTGGCGGCTACACCTTC
>TRBV20-1|NA|TRBJ2-7|TRBD1
CSALTGQAYEQYF
TGCAGTGCCCTAACGGGACAGGCCTACGAGCAGTACTTC
>TRBV5-1|many|TRBJ2-1|NA
CASSLGSSYNEQFF
TGCGCCAGCAGCTTGGGGAGCTCCTACAATGAGCAGTTCTTC
>TRBV5-4|NA|TRBJ2-1|NA
CASSFLVRAHEQFF
TGTGCCAGCAGCTTTTTAGTTAGAGCACATGAGCAGTTCTTC
>TRBV29-1|many|TRBJ2-2|TRBD2
CSVEDPSGRNTGELFF
TGCAGCGTTGAAGACCCTAGCGGGAGGAACACCGGGGAGCTGTTTTTT
>TRBV7-2|NA|TRBJ1-3|NA
CASSRGHSGNTIYF
TGTGCCAGCAGCCGGGGTCACTCTGGAAACACCATATATTTT
>TRBV11-2|many|TRBJ2-7|NA
CASSLRAAAYEQYF
TGTGCCAGCAGCTTACGAGCGGCAGCCTACGAGCAGTACTTC
>TRBV7-2|NA|TRBJ2-5|NA
CASSLSAALGETQYF
TGTGCCAGCAGCTTAAGTGCTGCCCTAGGAGAGACCCAGTACTTC
>TRBV7-9|many|TRBJ2-1|TRBD2
CASSFAGTSGRFNEQFF
TGTGCCAGCAGCTTCGCCGGGACTAGCGGGAGATTTAATGAGCAGTTCTTC
>TRBV27|few|TRBJ2-1|TRBD2
CASSLIPPGLAVRSSYNEQFF
TGTGCCAGCAGTTTGATTCCGCCGGGACTAGCGGTCAGGAGCTCCTACAATGAGCAGTTCTTC
>TRBV12-3/TRBV12-4|many|TRBJ1-1|NA
CASSSSWGTEAFF
TGTGCCAGCAGTTCGTCATGGGGCACTGAAGCTTTCTTT
>TRBV29-1|few|TRBJ2-5|TRBD2
CSVWGGGETQYF
TGCAGCGTTTGGGGGGGTGGAGAGACCCAGTACTTC
>TRBV12-3/TRBV12-4|few|TRBJ2-1|TRBD2
CASTLTSGGPDEQFF
TGTGCCAGCACACTGACTAGCGGGGGCCCCGATGAGCAGTTCTTC
>TRBV19|NA|TRBJ1-1|TRBD1
CASSISGQFEAFF
TGTGCCAGTAGTATTTCGGGACAGTTCGAAGCTTTCTTT
>TRBV5-1|many|TRBJ1-2|NA
CASSLEVTGTYGYTF
TGCGCCAGCAGCTTGGAGGTCACAGGGACCTATGGCTACACCTTC
>TRBV5-1|few|TRBJ1-2|NA
CASSSGTQGLGYTF
TGCGCCAGCAGCTCCGGGACCCAGGGACTTGGCTACACCTTC
>TRBV28|many|TRBJ2-7|NA
CASRAKQVFSNYEQYF
TGTGCCAGCAGAGCAAAACAGGTGTTTTCTAACTACGAGCAGTACTTC
>TRBV7-6|few|TRBJ1-5|NA
CASSLGGFGQPQHF
TGTGCCAGCAGCTTAGGGGGTTTTGGTCAGCCCCAGCATTTT
>TRBV2|NA|TRBJ2-7|NA
CASSGSYEQYF
TGTGCCAGCAGTGGGTCCTACGAGCAGTACTTC
>TRBV7-2|many|TRBJ1-4|NA
CASSFSRGSTNEKLFF
TGTGCCAGCAGCTTCTCTCGAGGATCCACTAATGAAAAACTGTTTTTT
>TRBV2|many|TRBJ2-3|NA
CASTEQGRTDTQYF
TGTGCCAGCACGGAGCAGGGACGCACAGATACGCAGTATTTT
>TRBV11-2|many|TRBJ2-2|NA
CASSFSAANTGELFF
TGTGCCAGCAGCTTTAGTGCCGCCAACACCGGGGAGCTGTTTTTT
>TRBV11-2|many|TRBJ2-7|NA
CASSPAPTGTYEQYF
TGTGCCAGCAGTCCGGCCCCTACAGGGACCTACGAGCAGTACTTC
>TRBV29-1|many|TRBJ2-1|NA
CSVEGSSSYNEQFF
TGCAGCGTTGAAGGTTCGAGCTCCTACAATGAGCAGTTCTTC
>TRBV11-2|many|TRBJ1-1|NA
CASSLDWGGTEAFF
TGTGCCAGCAGCTTAGATTGGGGGGGCACTGAAGCTTTCTTT
>TRBV7-2|many|TRBJ2-1|NA
CASSSVSPPEQFF
TGTGCCAGCAGTTCAGTGTCCCCTCCAGAGCAGTTCTTC
>TRBV6-1|many|TRBJ1-5|NA
CASSDAAKGGNQPQHF
TGTGCCAGCAGTGATGCCGCGAAGGGAGGCAATCAGCCCCAGCATTTT
>TRBV29-1|many|TRBJ2-4|TRBD2
CSVGPGLAGGNIQYF
TGCAGCGTTGGGCCGGGACTAGCGGGAGGAAACATTCAGTACTTC